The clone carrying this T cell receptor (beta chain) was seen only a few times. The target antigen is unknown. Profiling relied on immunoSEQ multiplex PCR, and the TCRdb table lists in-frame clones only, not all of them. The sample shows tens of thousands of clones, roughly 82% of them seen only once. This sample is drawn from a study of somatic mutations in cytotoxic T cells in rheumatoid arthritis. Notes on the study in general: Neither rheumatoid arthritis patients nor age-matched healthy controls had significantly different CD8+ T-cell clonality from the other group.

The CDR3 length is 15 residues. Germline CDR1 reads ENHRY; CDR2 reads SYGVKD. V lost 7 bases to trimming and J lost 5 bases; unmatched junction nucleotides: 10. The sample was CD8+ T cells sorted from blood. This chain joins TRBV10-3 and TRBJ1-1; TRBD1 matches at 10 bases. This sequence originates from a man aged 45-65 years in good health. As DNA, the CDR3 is TGTGCCATCACCTCCGGGACAGGGGACGATACTGAAGCTTTCTTT. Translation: CAITSGTGDDTEAFF.